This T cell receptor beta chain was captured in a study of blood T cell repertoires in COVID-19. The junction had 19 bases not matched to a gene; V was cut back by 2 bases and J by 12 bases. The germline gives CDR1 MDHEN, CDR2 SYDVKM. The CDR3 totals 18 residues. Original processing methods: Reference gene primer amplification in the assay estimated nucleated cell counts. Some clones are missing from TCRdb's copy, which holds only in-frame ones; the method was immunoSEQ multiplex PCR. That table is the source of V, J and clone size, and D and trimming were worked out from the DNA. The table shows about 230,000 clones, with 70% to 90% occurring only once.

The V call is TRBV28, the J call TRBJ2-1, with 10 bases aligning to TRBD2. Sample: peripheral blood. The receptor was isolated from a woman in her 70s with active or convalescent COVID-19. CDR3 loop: CASSLVQGPAGGPVVQFF. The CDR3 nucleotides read TGTGCCAGCAGTTTAGTGCAGGGACCAGCGGGAGGGCCGGTAGTGCAGTTCTTC.